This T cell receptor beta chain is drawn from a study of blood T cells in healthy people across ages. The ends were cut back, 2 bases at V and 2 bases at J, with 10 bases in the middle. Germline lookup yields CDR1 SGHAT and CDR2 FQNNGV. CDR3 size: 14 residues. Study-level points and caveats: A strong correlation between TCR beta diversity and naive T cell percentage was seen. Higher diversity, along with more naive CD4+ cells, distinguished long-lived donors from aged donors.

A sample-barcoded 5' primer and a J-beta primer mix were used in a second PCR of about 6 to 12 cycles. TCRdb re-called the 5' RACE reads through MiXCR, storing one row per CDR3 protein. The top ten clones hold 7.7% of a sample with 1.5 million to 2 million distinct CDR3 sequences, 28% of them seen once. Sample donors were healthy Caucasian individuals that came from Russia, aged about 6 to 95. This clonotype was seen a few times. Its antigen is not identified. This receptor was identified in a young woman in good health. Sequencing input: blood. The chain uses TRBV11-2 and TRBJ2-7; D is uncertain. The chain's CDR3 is CASSLYGSAYEQYF. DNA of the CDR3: TGTGCCAGCAGCTTATATGGATCCGCCTACGAGCAGTACTTC.